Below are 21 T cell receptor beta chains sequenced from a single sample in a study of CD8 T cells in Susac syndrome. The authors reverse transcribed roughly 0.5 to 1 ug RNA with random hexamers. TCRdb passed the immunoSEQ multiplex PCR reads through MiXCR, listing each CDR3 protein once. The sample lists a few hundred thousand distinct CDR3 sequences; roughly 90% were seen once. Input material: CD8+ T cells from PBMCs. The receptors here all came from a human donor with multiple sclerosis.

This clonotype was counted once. CDR3 amino acids: CASSWGGRYNEQFF. The CDR3 bases are TGTGCCAGCAGTTGGGGAGGGCGGTACAATGAGCAGTTCTTC. The chain uses TRBV25-1 and TRBJ2-1; 7 bases map to TRBD2. Trimming removed 5 bases from V and 4 bases from J; junction bases left unmatched: 5. Germline-derived CDR1 and CDR2 are MGHDK and SYGVNS. The CDR3 is made up of 14 amino acids.

CDR3 region: CASSLYFGVTEIQETQYF. CDR3 coding DNA: TGTGCCAGCAGCTTATATTTCGGGGTGACAGAGATCCAAGAGACCCAGTACTTC. V and J are TRBV7-9 and TRBJ2-5; perhaps D is TRBD1 or TRBD2 (5 bases each). The germline V and J ends were trimmed by 2 bases and 1 base, with 20 bases remaining between them. This CDR3 is 18 amino acids long. Germline V lookup: CDR1 SEHNR, CDR2 FQNEAQ (reference sequence).

This chain's CDR3 is CASSEYSPTSGRKDTQYF. In nucleotides, the CDR3 is TGTGCCAGCAGTGAATATTCCCCGACTAGCGGGAGGAAAGATACGCAGTATTTT. This chain links TRBV25-1 with TRBJ2-3; the match to TRBD2 covers 13 bases. From germline, CDR1 is MGHDK and CDR2 SYGVNS. CDR3 length: 18 amino acids. J lost 5 bases, V lost 0 bases, and 8 bases had no gene match.

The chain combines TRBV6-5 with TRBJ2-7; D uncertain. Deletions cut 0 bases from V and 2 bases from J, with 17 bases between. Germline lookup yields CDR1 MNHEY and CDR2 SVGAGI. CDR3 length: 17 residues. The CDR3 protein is CASSYSIRAAVTYEQYF. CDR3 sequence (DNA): TGTGCCAGCAGTTACTCTATCCGGGCAGCCGTCACCTACGAGCAGTACTTC.

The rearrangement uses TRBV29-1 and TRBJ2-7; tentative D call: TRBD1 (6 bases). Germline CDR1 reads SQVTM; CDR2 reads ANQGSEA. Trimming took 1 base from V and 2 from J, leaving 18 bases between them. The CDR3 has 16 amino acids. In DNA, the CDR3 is TGCAGCGTTGAAGCCTCCCTGAGGGGACAAGCCTACGAGCAGTACTTC. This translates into CSVEASLRGQAYEQYF.

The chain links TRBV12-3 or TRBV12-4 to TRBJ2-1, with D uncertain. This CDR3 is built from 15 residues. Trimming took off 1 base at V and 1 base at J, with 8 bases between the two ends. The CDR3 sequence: CASSLDPRSYNEQFF. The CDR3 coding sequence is TGTGCCAGCAGTTTAGACCCCCGTTCCTACAATGAGCAGTTCTTC.

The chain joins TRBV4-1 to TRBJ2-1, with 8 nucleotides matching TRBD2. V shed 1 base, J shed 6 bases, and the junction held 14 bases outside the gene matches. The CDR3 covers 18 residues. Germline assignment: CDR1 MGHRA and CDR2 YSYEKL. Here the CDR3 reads CASSQAPLAEREFNEQFF. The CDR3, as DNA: TGCGCCAGCAGCCAAGCCCCACTGGCGGAGCGGGAGTTCAATGAGCAGTTCTTC.

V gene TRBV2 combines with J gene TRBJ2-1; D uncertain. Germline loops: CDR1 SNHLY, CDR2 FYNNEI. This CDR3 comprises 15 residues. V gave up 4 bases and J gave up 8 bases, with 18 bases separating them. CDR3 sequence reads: CASSVGGVDGDEQFF. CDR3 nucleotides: TGTGCCAGCAGTGTCGGTGGGGTCGACGGCGATGAGCAGTTCTTC. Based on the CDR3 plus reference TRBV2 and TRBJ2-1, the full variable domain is EPEVTQTPSHQVTQMGQEVILRCVPISNHLYFYWYRQILGQKVEFLVSFYNNEISEKSEIFDDQFSVERPDGSNFTLKIRSTKLEDSAMYFCASSVGGVDGDEQFFGPGTRLTVL.

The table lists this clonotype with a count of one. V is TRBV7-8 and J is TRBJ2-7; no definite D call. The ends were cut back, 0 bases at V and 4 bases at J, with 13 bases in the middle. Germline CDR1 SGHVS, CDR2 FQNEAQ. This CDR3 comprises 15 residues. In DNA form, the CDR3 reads TGTGCCAGCAGCTTAGCGCGCACTCCTCTGTACGAGCAGTACTTC. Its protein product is CASSLARTPLYEQYF.

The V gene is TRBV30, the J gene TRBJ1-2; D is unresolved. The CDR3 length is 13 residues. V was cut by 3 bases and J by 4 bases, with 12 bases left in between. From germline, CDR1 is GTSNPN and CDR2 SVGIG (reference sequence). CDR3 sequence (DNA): TGTGCCTGGAGGTTAGACCCCGGCTATGGCTACACCTTC. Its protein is CAWRLDPGYGYTF.

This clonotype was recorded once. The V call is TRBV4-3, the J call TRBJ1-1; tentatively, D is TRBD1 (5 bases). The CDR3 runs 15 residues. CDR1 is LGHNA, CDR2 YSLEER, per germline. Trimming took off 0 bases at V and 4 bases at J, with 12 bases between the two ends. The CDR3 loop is CASSQDGGFGTEAFF. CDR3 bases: TGCGCCAGCAGCCAAGACGGGGGGTTTGGCACTGAAGCTTTCTTT.

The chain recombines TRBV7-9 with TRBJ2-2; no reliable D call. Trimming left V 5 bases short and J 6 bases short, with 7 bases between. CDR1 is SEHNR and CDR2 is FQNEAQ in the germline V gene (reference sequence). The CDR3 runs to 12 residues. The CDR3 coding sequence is TGTGCCAGCAGCCTGCCTGCCGGGGAGCTGTTTTTT. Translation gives CASSLPAGELFF.

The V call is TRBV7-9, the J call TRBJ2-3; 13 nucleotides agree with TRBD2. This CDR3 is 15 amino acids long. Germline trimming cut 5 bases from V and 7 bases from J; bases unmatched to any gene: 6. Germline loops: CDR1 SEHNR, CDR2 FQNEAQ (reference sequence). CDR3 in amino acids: CASSPGLAGYHTQYF. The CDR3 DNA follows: TGTGCCAGCAGCCCGGGACTAGCGGGGTATCATACGCAGTATTTT.

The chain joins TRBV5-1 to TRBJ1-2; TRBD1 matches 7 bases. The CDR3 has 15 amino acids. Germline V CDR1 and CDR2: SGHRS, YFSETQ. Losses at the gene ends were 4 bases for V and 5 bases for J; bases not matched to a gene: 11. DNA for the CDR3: TGCGCCAGCAGCCCAGCCGTGCAGGGGGAGTATGGCTACACCTTC. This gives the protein CASSPAVQGEYGYTF.

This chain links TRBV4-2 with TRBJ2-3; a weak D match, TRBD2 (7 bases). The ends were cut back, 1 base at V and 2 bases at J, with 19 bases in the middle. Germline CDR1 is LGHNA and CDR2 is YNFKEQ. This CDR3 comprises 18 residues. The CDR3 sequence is CASSQVGGRESPTDTQYF. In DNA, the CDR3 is TGTGCCAGCAGCCAAGTGGGGGGGCGTGAAAGCCCCACAGATACGCAGTATTTT.

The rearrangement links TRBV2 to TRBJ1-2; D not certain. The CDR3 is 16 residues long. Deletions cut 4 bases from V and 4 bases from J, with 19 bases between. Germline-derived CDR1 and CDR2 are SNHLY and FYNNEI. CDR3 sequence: CASSGTIVGSSYGYTF. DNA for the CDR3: TGTGCCAGCAGTGGGACCATAGTGGGTAGTAGCTATGGCTACACCTTC.

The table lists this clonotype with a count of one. The chain's CDR3 is CASSTTVLAKNIQYF. The CDR3 DNA follows: TGTGCCAGCAGCACGACAGTCCTAGCCAAAAACATTCAGTACTTC. The chain combines TRBV7-9 with TRBJ2-4, with D possibly being TRBD1 (5 bases). The CDR3 sequence is 15 residues long. Looked up from germline, CDR1 is SEHNR and CDR2 is FQNEAQ (reference sequence). With 5 bases removed from V and 0 bases from J, the gap between germline ends came to 11 bases.

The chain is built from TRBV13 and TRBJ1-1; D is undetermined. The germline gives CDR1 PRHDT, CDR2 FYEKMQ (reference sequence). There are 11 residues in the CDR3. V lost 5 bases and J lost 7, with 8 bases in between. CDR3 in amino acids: CASSPRVEAFF. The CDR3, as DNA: TGTGCCAGCAGCCCCAGAGTTGAAGCTTTCTTT.

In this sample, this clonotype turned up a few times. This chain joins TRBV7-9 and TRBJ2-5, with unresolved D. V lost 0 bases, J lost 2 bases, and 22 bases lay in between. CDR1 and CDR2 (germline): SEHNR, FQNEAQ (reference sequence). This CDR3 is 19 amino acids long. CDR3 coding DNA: TGTGCCAGCAGCTTAGCTGTCTTCCGGTCTGGGGTAGTACAAGAGACCCAGTACTTC. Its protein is CASSLAVFRSGVVQETQYF.

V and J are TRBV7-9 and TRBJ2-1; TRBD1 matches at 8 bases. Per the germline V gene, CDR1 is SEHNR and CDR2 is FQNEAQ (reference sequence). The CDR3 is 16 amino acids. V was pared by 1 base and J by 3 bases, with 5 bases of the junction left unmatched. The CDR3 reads CASSLDDRGGYNEQFF. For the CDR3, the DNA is TGTGCCAGCAGCTTAGATGACAGGGGAGGCTACAATGAGCAGTTCTTC.

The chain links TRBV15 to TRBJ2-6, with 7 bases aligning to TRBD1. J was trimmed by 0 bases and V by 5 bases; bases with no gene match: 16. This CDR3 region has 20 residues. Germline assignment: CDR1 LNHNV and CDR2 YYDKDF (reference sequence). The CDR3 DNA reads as TGTGCCACCAGCGGCTCGGGACAGCACAACCCCACCTCTGGGGCCAACGTCCTGACTTTC. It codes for CATSGSGQHNPTSGANVLTF.